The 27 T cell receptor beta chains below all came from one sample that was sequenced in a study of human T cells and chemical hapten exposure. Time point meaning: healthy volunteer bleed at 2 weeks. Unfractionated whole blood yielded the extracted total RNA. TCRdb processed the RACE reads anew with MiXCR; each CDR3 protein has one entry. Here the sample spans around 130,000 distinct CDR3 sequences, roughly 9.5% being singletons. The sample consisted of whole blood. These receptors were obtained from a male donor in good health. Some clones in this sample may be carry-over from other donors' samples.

CDR3 in amino acids: CATSRDRTGTNSPLHF. CDR3 sequence (DNA): TGTGCCACCAGCAGAGACAGGACAGGGACCAATTCACCCCTCCACTTT. The chain uses TRBV15 and TRBJ1-6; 8 bases are a match to TRBD1. The V gene end was trimmed by 0 bases and the J gene end by 7 bases; junction bases not matched to a gene: 5. Germline lookup yields CDR1 LNHNV and CDR2 YYDKDF (reference sequence). This CDR3 is built from 16 residues. Complete variable domain (other parts from reference TRBV15 and TRBJ1-6): DAMVIQNPRYQVTQFGKPVTLSCSQTLNHNVMYWYQQKSSQAPKLLFHYYDKDFNNEADTPDNFQSRRPNTSFCFLDIRSPGLGDTAMYLCATSRDRTGTNSPLHFGNGTRLTVT.

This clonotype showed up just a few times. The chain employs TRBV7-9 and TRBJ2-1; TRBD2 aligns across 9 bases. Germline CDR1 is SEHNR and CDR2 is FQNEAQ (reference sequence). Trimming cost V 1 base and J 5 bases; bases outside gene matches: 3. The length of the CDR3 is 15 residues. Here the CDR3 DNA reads TGTGCCAGCAGCTTAGTAGCGGGAGTTCACAATGAGCAGTTCTTC. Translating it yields CASSLVAGVHNEQFF.

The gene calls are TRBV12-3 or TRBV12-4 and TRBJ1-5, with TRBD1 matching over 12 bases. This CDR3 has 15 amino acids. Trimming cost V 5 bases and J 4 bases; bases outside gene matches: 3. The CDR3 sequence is CASSRDRGPNQPQHF. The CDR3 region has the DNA TGTGCCAGCAGTCGGGACAGGGGGCCAAATCAGCCCCAGCATTTT.

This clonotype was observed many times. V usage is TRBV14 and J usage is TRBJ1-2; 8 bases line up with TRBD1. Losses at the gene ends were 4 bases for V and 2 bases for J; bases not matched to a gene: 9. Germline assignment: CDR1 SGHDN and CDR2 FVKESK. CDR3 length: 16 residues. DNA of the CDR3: TGTGCCAGCAGCCGCCGGCGACGGACAGGGAACTATGGCTACACCTTC. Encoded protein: CASSRRRRTGNYGYTF.

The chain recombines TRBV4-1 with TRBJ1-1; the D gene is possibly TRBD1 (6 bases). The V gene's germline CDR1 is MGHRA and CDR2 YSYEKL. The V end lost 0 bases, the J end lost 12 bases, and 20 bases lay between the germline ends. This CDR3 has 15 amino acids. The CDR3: CASSQEEGVGYDPFF. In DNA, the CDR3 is TGCGCCAGCAGCCAAGAAGAGGGGGTAGGGTATGATCCTTTCTTT.

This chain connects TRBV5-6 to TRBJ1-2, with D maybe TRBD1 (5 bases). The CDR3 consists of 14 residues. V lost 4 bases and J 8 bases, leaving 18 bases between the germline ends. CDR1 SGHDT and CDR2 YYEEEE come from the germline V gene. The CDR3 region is CASSPDVPTGGYTF. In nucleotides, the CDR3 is TGTGCCAGCAGCCCAGATGTTCCCACAGGAGGCTACACCTTC.

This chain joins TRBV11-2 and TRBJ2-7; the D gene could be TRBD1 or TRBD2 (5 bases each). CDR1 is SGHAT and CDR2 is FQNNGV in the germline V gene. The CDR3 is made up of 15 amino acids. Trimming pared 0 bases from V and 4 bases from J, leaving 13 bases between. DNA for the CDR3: TGTGCCAGCAGCTTAGATTACGGGAACAGGTACGAGCAGTACTTC. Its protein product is CASSLDYGNRYEQYF.

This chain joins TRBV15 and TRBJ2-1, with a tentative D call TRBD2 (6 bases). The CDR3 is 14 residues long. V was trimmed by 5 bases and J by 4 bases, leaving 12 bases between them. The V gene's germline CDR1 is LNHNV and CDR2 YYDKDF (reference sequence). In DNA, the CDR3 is TGTGCCACCAGCGGCCCGGGACTTTACAATGAGCAGTTCTTC. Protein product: CATSGPGLYNEQFF.

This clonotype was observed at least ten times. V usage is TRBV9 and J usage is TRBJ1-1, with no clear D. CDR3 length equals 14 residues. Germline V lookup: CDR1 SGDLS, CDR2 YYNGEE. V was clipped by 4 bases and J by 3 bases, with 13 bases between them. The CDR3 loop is CASSPGSRDTEAFF. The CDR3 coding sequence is TGTGCCAGCAGCCCCGGGAGCCGGGACACTGAAGCTTTCTTT.

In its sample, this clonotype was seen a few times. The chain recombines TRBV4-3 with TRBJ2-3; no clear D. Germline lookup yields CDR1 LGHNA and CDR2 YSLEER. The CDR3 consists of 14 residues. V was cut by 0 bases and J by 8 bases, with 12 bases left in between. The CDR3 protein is CASSQDWGLVTQYF. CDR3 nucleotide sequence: TGCGCCAGCAGCCAAGACTGGGGTCTGGTTACGCAGTATTTT.

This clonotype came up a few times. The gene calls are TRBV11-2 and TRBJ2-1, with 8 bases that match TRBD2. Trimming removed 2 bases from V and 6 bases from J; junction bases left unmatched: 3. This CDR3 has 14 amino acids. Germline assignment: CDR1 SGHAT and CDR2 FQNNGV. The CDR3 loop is CASSLPGTSNEQFF. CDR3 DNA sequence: TGTGCCAGCAGCTTACCCGGGACTAGCAATGAGCAGTTCTTC.

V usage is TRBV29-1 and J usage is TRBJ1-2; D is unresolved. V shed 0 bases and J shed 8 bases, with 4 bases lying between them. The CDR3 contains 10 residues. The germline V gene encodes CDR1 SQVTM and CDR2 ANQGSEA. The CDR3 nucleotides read TGCAGCGTTGAAGAGGCCGGCTACACCTTC. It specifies CSVEEAGYTF.

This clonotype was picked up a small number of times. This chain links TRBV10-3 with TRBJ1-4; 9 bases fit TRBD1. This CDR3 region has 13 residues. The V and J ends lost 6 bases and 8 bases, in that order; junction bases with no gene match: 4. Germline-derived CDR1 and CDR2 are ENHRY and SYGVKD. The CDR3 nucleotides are TGTGCCATCAGGGGACAGGGTAACGAAAAACTGTTTTTT. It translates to CAIRGQGNEKLFF.

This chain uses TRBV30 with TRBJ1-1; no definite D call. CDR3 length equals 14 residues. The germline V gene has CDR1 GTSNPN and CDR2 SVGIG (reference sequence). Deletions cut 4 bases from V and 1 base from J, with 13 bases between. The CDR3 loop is CAWTDGRGNTEAFF. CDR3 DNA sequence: TGTGCCTGGACCGATGGACGGGGGAACACTGAAGCTTTCTTT.

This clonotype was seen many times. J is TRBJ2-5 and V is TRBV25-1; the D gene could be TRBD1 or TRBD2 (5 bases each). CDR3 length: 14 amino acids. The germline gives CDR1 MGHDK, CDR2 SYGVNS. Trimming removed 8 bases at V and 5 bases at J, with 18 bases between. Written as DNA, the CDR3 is TGTGCCAGCTTAGTAAATACAGGAGGCGAGACCCAGTACTTC. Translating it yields CASLVNTGGETQYF.

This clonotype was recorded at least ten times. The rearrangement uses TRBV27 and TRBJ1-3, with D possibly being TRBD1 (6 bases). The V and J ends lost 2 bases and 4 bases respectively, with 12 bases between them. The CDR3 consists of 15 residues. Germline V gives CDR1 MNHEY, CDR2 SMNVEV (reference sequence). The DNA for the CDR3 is TGTGCCAGCAGTTTAACGGGGGCATCGGGAAACACCATATATTTT. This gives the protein CASSLTGASGNTIYF.

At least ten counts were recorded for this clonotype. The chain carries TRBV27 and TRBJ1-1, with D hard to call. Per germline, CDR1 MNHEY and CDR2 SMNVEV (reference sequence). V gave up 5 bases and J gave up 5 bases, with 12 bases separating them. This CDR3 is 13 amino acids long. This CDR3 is CASSPPGGTEAFF. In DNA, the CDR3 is TGTGCCAGCAGTCCCCCGGGCGGGACTGAAGCTTTCTTT.

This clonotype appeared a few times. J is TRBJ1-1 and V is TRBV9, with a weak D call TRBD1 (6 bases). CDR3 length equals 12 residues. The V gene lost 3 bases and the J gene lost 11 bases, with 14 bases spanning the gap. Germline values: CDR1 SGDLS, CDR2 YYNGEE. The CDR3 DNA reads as TGTGCCAGCAGCGCGTGGGGGGCGCCGGCTTTCTTT. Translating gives CASSAWGAPAFF.

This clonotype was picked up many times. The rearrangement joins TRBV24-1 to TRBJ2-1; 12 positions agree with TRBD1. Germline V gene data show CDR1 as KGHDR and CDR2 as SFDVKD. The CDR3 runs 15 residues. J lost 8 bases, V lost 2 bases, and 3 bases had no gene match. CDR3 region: CATSDSGQGAHEQFF. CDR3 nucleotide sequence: TGTGCCACCAGTGATTCGGGACAGGGGGCGCATGAGCAGTTCTTC.

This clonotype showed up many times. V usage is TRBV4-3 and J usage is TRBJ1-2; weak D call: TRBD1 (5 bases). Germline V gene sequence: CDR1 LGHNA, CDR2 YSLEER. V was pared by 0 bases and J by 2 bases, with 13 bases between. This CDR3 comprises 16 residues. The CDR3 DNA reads TGCGCCAGCAGCCAAGAGCCCGCAGGGACCAACTATGGCTACACCTTC. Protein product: CASSQEPAGTNYGYTF.

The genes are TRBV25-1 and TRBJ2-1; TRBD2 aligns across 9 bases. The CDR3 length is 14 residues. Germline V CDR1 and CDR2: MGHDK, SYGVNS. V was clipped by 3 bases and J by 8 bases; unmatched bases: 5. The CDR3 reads CASSEEGGRDEQFF. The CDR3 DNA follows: TGTGCCAGCAGTGAGGAGGGCGGGAGGGATGAGCAGTTCTTC. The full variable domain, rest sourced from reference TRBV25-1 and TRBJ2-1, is EADIYQTPRYLVIGTGKKITLECSQTMGHDKMYWYQQDPGMELHLIHYSYGVNSTEKGDLSSESTVSRIRTEHFPLTLESARPSHTSQYLCASSEEGGRDEQFFGPGTRLTVL.

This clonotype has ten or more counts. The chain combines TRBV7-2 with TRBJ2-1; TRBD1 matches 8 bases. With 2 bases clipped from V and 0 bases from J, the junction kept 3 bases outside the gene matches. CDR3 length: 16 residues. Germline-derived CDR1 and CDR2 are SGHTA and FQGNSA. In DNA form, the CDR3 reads TGTGCCAGCAGCTTACCCGACAGGGGCTCCTACAATGAGCAGTTCTTC. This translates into CASSLPDRGSYNEQFF.

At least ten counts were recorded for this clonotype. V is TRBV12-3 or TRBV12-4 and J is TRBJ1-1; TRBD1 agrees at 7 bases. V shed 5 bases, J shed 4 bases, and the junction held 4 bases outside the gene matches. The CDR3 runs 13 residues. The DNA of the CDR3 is TGTGCCAGCAGTCTGACAGGGAGCACTGAAGCTTTCTTT. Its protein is CASSLTGSTEAFF.

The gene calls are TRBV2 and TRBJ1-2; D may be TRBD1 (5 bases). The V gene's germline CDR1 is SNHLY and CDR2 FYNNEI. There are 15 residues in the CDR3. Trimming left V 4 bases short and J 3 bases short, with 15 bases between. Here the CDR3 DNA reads TGTGCCAGCAGTGGACTAGGGGTGGTCGACTATGGCTACACCTTC. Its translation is CASSGLGVVDYGYTF.

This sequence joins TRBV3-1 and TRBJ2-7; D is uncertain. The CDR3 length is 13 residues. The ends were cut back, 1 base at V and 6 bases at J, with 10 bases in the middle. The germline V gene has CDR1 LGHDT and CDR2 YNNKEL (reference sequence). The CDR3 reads CASSQGSRSEQYF. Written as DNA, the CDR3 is TGTGCCAGCAGCCAAGGAAGTAGGAGCGAGCAGTACTTC.

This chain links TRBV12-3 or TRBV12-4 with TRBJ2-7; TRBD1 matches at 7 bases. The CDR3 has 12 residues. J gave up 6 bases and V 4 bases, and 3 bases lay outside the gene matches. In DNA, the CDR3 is TGTGCCAGCAGTTCAACAGGGGCCGAGCAGTACTTC. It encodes CASSSTGAEQYF.

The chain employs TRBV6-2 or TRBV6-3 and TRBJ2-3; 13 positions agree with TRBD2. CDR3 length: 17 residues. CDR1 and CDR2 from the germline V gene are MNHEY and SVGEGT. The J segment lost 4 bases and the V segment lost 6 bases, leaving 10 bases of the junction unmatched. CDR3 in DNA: TGTGCCAGCAGCCCTACTAGCGGGGGGGCTGTTGCAGATACGCAGTATTTT. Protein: CASSPTSGGAVADTQYF.